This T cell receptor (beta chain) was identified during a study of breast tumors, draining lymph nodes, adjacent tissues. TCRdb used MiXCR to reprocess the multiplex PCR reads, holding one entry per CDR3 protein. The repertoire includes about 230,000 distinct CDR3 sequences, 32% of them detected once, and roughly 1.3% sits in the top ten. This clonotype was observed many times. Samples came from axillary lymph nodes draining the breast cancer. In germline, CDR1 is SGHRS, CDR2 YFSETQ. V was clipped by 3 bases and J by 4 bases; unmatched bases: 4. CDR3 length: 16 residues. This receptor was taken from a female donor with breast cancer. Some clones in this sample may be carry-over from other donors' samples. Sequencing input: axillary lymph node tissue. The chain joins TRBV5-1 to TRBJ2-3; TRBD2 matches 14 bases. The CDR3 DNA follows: TGCGCCAGCAGCTGGGGACTAGCGGGAGAGTCAGATACGCAGTATTTT. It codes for CASSWGLAGESDTQYF.